This T cell receptor (beta chain) was profiled in a study of high-grade serous ovarian cancer treatment subgroups. For the study at large: Each sample yielded on average about 7,000 unique TCR beta rearrangements from 12,000 to 15,000 reads. General observations from the study: Different patients shared almost no repertoire; same-patient tumors shared roughly 0.095 to 0.85. The analyses considered CDR3 and ignored CDR1 and CDR2.

Trimming left V 0 bases short and J 0 bases short, with 1 base between. CDR1 and CDR2 (germline): KGHSH, LQKENI. This CDR3 region has 13 residues. The tumor samples were collected prior to definitive surgery or chemotherapy. This clone appeared a single time. The antigen remains undetermined. TCRdb's copy holds only in-frame clones and misses some; the assay was immunoSEQ multiplex PCR. The table lists about 15,000 clones, roughly nine tenths of them singletons. The TCR originated in a human donor with high-grade serous ovarian cancer. The chain couples TRBV18 to TRBJ2-3; D is uncertain. The sample comprised tumor tissue. CDR3 DNA sequence: TGTGCCAGCTCACCACCTAGCACAGATACGCAGTATTTT. This translates into CASSPPSTDTQYF.